The rows below give T cell receptor beta chains drawn from one sample of a study of circulating CD8 cells and anti-PD-1 response in melanoma. TCRdb used MiXCR to reprocess the reads, holding one entry per CDR3 protein. The table records about 990 distinct CDR3 sequences, around 10% of them present only once. The source material was CD8+ T cells from PBMCs, sampled at baseline or after one month of anti-PD-1 therapy (not recorded which). The receptors were gathered from a human donor with melanoma. CDR3s include the opening cysteine and the closing phenylalanine or tryptophan. D genes are given only for firm matches. The listing skips clone size in some rows; elsewhere it reads once, few, many or a size class.

J | V | D | size | DNA | CDR3
TRBJ1-2 | TRBV7-6 | - | few | TGTGCCAGCAGCTTAGGGAGCTATCCCGGGGGTGGCTACACCTTC | CASSLGSYPGGGYTF
TRBJ2-7 | TRBV20-1 | - | medium-sized | TGCAGTGCTAGGGGAACCTTTGGCTACGAGCAGTACTTC | CSARGTFGYEQYF
TRBJ2-7 | TRBV5-5 | - | few | TGTGCCAGCAGAACAGGCAACTCCTACGAGCAGTACTTC | CASRTGNSYEQYF
TRBJ2-2 | TRBV20-1 | - | medium-sized | TGCAGTGCTAGAGGGGGACAGAACACCGGGGAGCTGTTTTTT | CSARGGQNTGELFF
TRBJ2-7 | TRBV29-1 | - | large | TGCAGCGTTGGGGCCAGCCTACAAGGGGGCGAGCAGTACTTC | CSVGASLQGGEQYF
TRBJ1-2 | TRBV9 | - | medium-sized | TGTGCCAGCAGCGTAGCTGATACATCTTATGGCTACACCTTC | CASSVADTSYGYTF
TRBJ2-1 | TRBV19 | TRBD2 | medium-sized | TGTGCCAGTAGTATAGGAGGCGGGGGAACCTACAATGAGCAGTTCTTC | CASSIGGGGTYNEQFF
TRBJ2-3 | TRBV2 | TRBD2 | - | TGTGCCAGCAGCAGACGGAGGGACCTAGCGGGCTGGGATACGCAGTATTTT | CASSRRRDLAGWDTQYF
TRBJ2-1 | TRBV28 | TRBD2 | - | TGTGCCAGCAGTTCCCTTACTAGCGGGGGACACAATGAGCAGTTCTTC | CASSSLTSGGHNEQFF
TRBJ1-3 | TRBV19 | - | - | TGTGCCAGTAGTCTGGGGGGCTCTGGAAACACCATATATTTT | CASSLGGSGNTIYF